This T cell receptor beta chain came from a study of post-analysis software for immune sequencing data. Findings of the study overall: Same-batch preparations were strongly co-clustered by F measure. Compared with controls, patients had more of about five TRBV segments, including TRBV5-6, TRBV5-1 and TRBV20-1.

For this clonotype: Antigen unknown.

Sequencing libraries made from TCR beta cDNA carried unique molecular identifiers. Each CDR3 protein is one row after TCRdb ran MiXCR on the PCR reads. The sample comprises 600,000 to 700,000 distinct CDR3 sequences, 55% to 60% of which are singletons, and around 11% rests with the top ten. Germline V CDR1 and CDR2: SQVTM, ANQGSEA. Trimming shortened V by 3 bases and J by 3 bases, and 9 bases separated the two germline ends. CDR3 length equals 13 residues. The chain uses TRBV29-1 and TRBJ2-1; unclear D gene. Source material: blood. This receptor was obtained from a girl aged 2 to 10 with multiple sclerosis. The CDR3, as DNA: TGCAGCGTTGAGGCGGCAGGCTACAATGAGCAGTTCTTC. Encoded protein: CSVEAAGYNEQFF.